The 20 T cell receptor beta chains presented below share a single source sample, sequenced in a study of cytomegalovirus exposure and HLA in healthy donors. With 60 Vbeta and 13 Jbeta primers, the PCR was carried out. Generated by immunoSEQ multiplex PCR, the TCRdb table keeps only in-frame clones and is missing some. The table lists approximately 120,000 clones. The sample taken for sequencing was PBMCs. These TCRs come from a man aged 25 to 45 in good health and CMV-seronegative.

V gene TRBV9 combines with J gene TRBJ2-5; D possibly corresponds to TRBD1 (6 bases). Germline CDR1 and CDR2: SGDLS and YYNGEE. The CDR3 is 15 residues long. V shed 4 bases and J shed 4 bases, with 17 bases lying between them. CDR3 region: CASSLSTGFRETQYF. The CDR3 nucleotides read TGTGCCAGCAGCCTAAGCACAGGGTTTCGAGAGACCCAGTACTTC.

The chain combines TRBV7-8 with TRBJ2-2, with 9 positions matching TRBD1. CDR1 and CDR2 (germline): SGHVS, FQNEAQ. Trimming cost V 5 bases and J 2 bases; bases outside gene matches: 18. The CDR3 spans 20 residues. The CDR3: CASSRSTKYRDRANTGELFF. CDR3 nucleotides: TGTGCCAGCAGCCGTTCGACGAAATACCGGGACAGGGCAAACACCGGGGAGCTGTTTTTT.

The V gene is TRBV27, the J gene TRBJ1-1, with D maybe TRBD1 (5 bases). The CDR3 sequence is 13 residues long. Germline assignment: CDR1 MNHEY and CDR2 SMNVEV (reference sequence). The V end was cut by 8 bases, the J end by 0 bases, with 10 bases between. This CDR3 is CASLGGMNTEAFF. The CDR3 DNA sequence: TGTGCCAGCCTTGGGGGGATGAACACTGAAGCTTTCTTT.

The chain carries TRBV25-1 and TRBJ2-1; 16 bases match TRBD2. Germline CDR1 reads MGHDK; CDR2 reads SYGVNS. The CDR3 spans 15 residues. Trimming cost V 5 bases and J 7 bases; bases outside gene matches: 2. This CDR3 reads CASSSGLAGGNEQFF. The CDR3, as DNA: TGTGCCAGCAGTTCGGGACTAGCGGGAGGGAATGAGCAGTTCTTC.

V and J are TRBV4-1 and TRBJ2-1; D might be TRBD2 (7 bases). CDR3 length equals 16 residues. CDR1 and CDR2 (germline): MGHRA, YSYEKL. V dropped 3 bases and J dropped 7 bases, with 19 bases sitting between them. This CDR3 reads CASSQGAEGGRNEQFF. DNA for the CDR3: TGCGCCAGCAGCCAGGGGGCGGAGGGAGGGAGGAATGAGCAGTTCTTC.

Comments on this clone: An end of the junction differs from the germline gene, which may be a read error. CDR3 sequence reads: CAGRGGAKNIQYF. The CDR3 nucleotides read TGTGCCGGGAGGGGGGGGGCCAAAAACATTCAGTACTTC. The gene calls are TRBV30 and TRBJ2-4; possibly TRBD2 for D (7 bases). The CDR3 covers 13 residues. CDR1 and CDR2 from the germline V gene are GTSNPN and SVGIG (reference sequence).

V usage is TRBV7-9 and J usage is TRBJ1-1, with unresolved D. CDR1 and CDR2 from the germline V gene are SEHNR and FQNEAQ (reference sequence). CDR3 length: 13 amino acids. Trimming pared 2 bases from V and 6 bases from J, leaving 10 bases between. CDR3 residues: CASSLLLGAEAFF. Written as DNA, the CDR3 is TGTGCCAGCAGCTTATTATTGGGCGCTGAAGCTTTCTTT.

V is TRBV7-7 and J is TRBJ2-1; 7 bases align to TRBD2. CDR3 length equals 12 residues. Germline V CDR1 and CDR2: SSHAT, FNYEAQ (reference sequence). V was clipped by 4 bases and J by 11 bases; unmatched bases: 5. The CDR3 nucleotides read TGTGCCAGCAGCTCGATGGGAGGGAAGCAGTTCTTC. Amino acid sequence: CASSSMGGKQFF.

The chain has TRBV4-1 and TRBJ1-4, with D tentatively TRBD1 (5 bases). Germline V lookup: CDR1 MGHRA, CDR2 YSYEKL. V was shortened by 3 bases and J by 5 bases, with 10 bases between the two germline ends. The CDR3 has 14 amino acids. CDR3 coding DNA: TGCGCCAGCAGCCACGGACAAATAAATGAAAAACTGTTTTTT. Translating it yields CASSHGQINEKLFF.

The chain recombines TRBV27 with TRBJ2-2; TRBD1 aligns across 8 bases. V shed 6 bases, J shed 1 base, and the junction held 16 bases outside the gene matches. Germline V CDR1 and CDR2: MNHEY, SMNVEV (reference sequence). CDR3 length: 19 residues. This CDR3 reads CASSLTLAGGTGNTGELFF. The CDR3 DNA reads TGTGCCAGCAGCCTCACCCTCGCCGGCGGGACAGGGAACACCGGGGAGCTGTTTTTT.

The J gene is TRBJ2-2, the V gene TRBV4-1, with a weak D call TRBD2 (6 bases). V shed 2 bases and J shed 7 bases, with 14 bases lying between them. The CDR3 has 15 residues. Germline CDR1 MGHRA, CDR2 YSYEKL. The CDR3 spells CASSQRTAGSGELFF. The CDR3 region has the DNA TGCGCCAGCAGCCAAAGGACTGCCGGGAGCGGGGAGCTGTTTTTT.

The chain carries TRBV10-3 and TRBJ2-7; D remains ambiguous. CDR1 ENHRY and CDR2 SYGVKD come from the germline V gene. The CDR3 has 12 residues. Trimming took 2 bases from V and 5 from J, leaving 7 bases between them. CDR3: CAISEEANEQYF. The CDR3 DNA reads TGTGCCATCAGTGAGGAGGCTAACGAGCAGTACTTC.

The CDR3 loop reads CASSQDLSGSGTQYF. The CDR3 coding sequence is TGCGCCAGCAGCCAAGATCTTAGCGGGAGTGGGACGCAGTATTTT. This rearrangement joins TRBV4-3 to TRBJ2-3; TRBD2 matches at 9 bases. J gave up 9 bases and V 0 bases, and 7 bases lay outside the gene matches. CDR3 length: 15 amino acids. Germline CDR1 LGHNA, CDR2 YSLEER.

The chain couples TRBV29-1 to TRBJ2-1; 12 bases match TRBD2. The CDR3 is made up of 15 amino acids. Germline V gene data show CDR1 as SQVTM and CDR2 as ANQGSEA. V trimming: 6 bases; J trimming: 6 bases; junction bases outside the gene matches: 9. The CDR3: CSVPSGRGDSNEQFF. The CDR3, as DNA: TGCAGCGTCCCTAGCGGGAGGGGAGACAGCAATGAGCAGTTCTTC.

The J gene is TRBJ1-2, the V gene TRBV6-6, with TRBD1 as a possible D gene (6 bases). Germline lookup yields CDR1 MNHNY and CDR2 SVGAGI (reference sequence). The ends were cut back, 8 bases at V and 0 bases at J, with 16 bases in the middle. This CDR3 has 15 residues. The CDR3 region has the DNA TGTGCCAGCGTAGCAGGGGTGAGGTCTAACTATGGCTACACCTTC. Translated, it gives CASVAGVRSNYGYTF.

This sequence joins TRBV29-1 and TRBJ2-1; 9 nucleotides match TRBD1. The CDR3 is 16 amino acids. Germline-derived CDR1 and CDR2 are SQVTM and ANQGSEA. Losses at the gene ends were 8 bases for V and 2 bases for J; bases not matched to a gene: 13. CDR3 nucleotides: TGCAGCCTGTTAGGGGGGGACAGGGTCGCCTACAATGAGCAGTTCTTC. Protein sequence: CSLLGGDRVAYNEQFF.

The genes are TRBV5-1 and TRBJ1-1; D might be TRBD1 (5 bases). The CDR3 spans 13 residues. Germline assignment: CDR1 SGHRS and CDR2 YFSETQ. The ends were cut back, 7 bases at V and 2 bases at J, with 12 bases in the middle. This CDR3 is CASCRQLNTEAFF. CDR3 DNA: TGCGCCAGCTGTCGACAGCTTAACACTGAAGCTTTCTTT.

The chain is built from TRBV6-1 and TRBJ2-7, with 11 bases that match TRBD2. This CDR3 spans 13 amino acids. CDR1 is MNHNS and CDR2 is SASEGT in the germline V gene. The ends lost 6 bases at V and 3 bases at J; junction bases unmatched: 1. The CDR3 here is CASRGTSGYEQYF. The CDR3 coding sequence is TGTGCCAGCAGGGGGACTAGCGGCTACGAGCAGTACTTC.

The chain combines TRBV7-9 with TRBJ2-7, with D tentatively TRBD2 (5 bases). From germline, CDR1 is SEHNR and CDR2 FQNEAQ (reference sequence). V lost 5 bases, J lost 4 bases, and 9 bases lay in between. The CDR3 covers 12 residues. The CDR3 DNA sequence: TGTGCCAGCAGCCGGGGTGTTTACGAGCAGTACTTC. Translating it yields CASSRGVYEQYF.

The gene calls are TRBV9 and TRBJ2-2; tentatively, D is TRBD2 (5 bases). Germline V gene lookup returns CDR1 SGDLS and CDR2 YYNGEE. The V and J ends lost 3 bases and 5 bases respectively, with 11 bases between them. The CDR3 is 14 residues long. The CDR3 loop is CASSAASRTGELFF. The DNA for the CDR3 is TGTGCCAGCAGCGCGGCTAGCAGAACCGGGGAGCTGTTTTTT.